This TCR beta chain was sequenced for a study of monozygotic twins with inflammatory bowel disease (dated by TCRdb to about 2019). In the study overall: The full study comprised around 30 monozygotic twin pairs: nine German pairs (four IBD-concordant, five IBD-discordant) and 19 IBD-discordant Danish pairs. Within discordant pairs, disease-associated traits were sought mainly by comparing IBD patients with their genetically identical healthy co-twins. Each individual had, on average, about 151 000 unique TCRalpha sequences and 181 000 unique TCRbeta sequences available for analysis.

CDR1 and CDR2 are read off the germline V gene (reference sequence) as SEHNR and FQNEAQ. The CDR3 has 17 amino acids, counting the end cysteine and phenylalanine. Only the protein is available. The method was 5' RACE. The input for every TCR library was 3,500 to 4,000 ng of total RNA. For each sample, cDNA was synthesized in eight separate reactions using SMARTScribe reverse transcriptase. During cDNA synthesis, template switching introduced unique molecular identifiers that contained a 6-nucleotide sample barcode. Two nested PCRs of approximately 16 and 10 cycles amplified the TCRalpha and TCRbeta cDNA, and bead purification followed each PCR. Before amplification, the cDNA was both treated with uracil DNA-glycosylase and purified with the QIAquick PCR purification kit. The second PCR added Illumina TruSeq-compatible adapters along with sample-specific barcodes. Library quality and concentration were assessed using TapeStation and Qubit, and roughly 5.5 ng of each library was pooled. The pooled libraries were sequenced with 2 x 100 bp reads and custom sequencing primers on an Illumina HiSeq2500 single-index Rapid Run. In the paper's pipeline: UMI-based consensus assembly with MiGEC version 1.2.6 was used to correct PCR and sequencing errors. MiXCR version 2.1.1 was used to carry out V(D)J alignment, clonotype assembly and CDR3 extraction. To normalise gene usage, clonotype sharing and MAIT/NKT TCR abundance, the analysis used the top 1000, 10 000 and 20 000 clonotypes per sample. After downsampling to 27 000 UMIs, diversity was calculated as the inverse Simpson index using the vegan R package. Statistical testing used paired Mann-Whitney U tests on the discordant twin pairs and applied Benjamini-Hochberg correction for multiple testing. Based on TCRdb reprocessing of the reads, there is one entry per CDR3 protein sequence, and DNA is missing. The V and J calls follow TCRdb's processing rather than the paper's. The sample's clone listing holds 300,000 to 400,000 distinct CDR3 sequences. The ten largest clones add up to 2% to 3% of the sample.

A roughly 2.4 ml peripheral blood sample was drawn into PAXgene tubes per donor and stored at -80°C. Without T cell sorting, total RNA was isolated from whole blood using the PAXgene blood miRNA kit on an automated QIAcube. Peripheral blood from monozygotic twin pairs who were concordant or discordant for inflammatory bowel disease underwent deep TCRalpha and TCRbeta repertoire profiling using unique molecular barcoding. Smoking habits were recorded for all twin pairs, with individuals classified as current, former or never smokers. A word on this clonotype: Its specific antigen is unknown.

General conclusions and limits of the study: Measured by the inverse Simpson index, TCRbeta repertoire diversity was lower in IBD patients than in their healthy co-twins. Distinction between different T cell subtypes could not be achieved in the analysis. Because patients were on differing immunosuppressive treatments, the repertoires may have picked up extra background noise and inter-individual variability. No difference in repertoire similarity was observed between concordant and discordant twins, possibly owing to limited statistical power. The results gave no support for a single strong signal or clonotype linked to IBD. Fewer clonotypes were shared with other individuals by IBD patients than by healthy twins, most markedly in patients showing signs of disease activity.

The material sequenced was blood. The chain joins TRBV7-9 to TRBJ2-7; the D call from TCRdb, TRBD2, cannot be confirmed without DNA. The TCR comes from a human donor with ulcerative colitis or Crohn's disease, or a healthy co-twin of an affected twin (not recorded which). CDR3 loop: CGSSLEFVSPSSYEQYF.